The 19 T cell receptor beta chains in this list originate from one sample, sequenced in a study of blood T cell repertoires in COVID-19. Data came from immunoSEQ multiplex PCR; TCRdb stores just in-frame clones and leaves some out. The table lists some 90,000 clones, roughly nine tenths of them singletons. Sequenced material: peripheral blood. These receptors were obtained from a man aged 50-60 years with acute or convalescent COVID-19.

V is TRBV21-1 and J is TRBJ1-3; the table calls TRBD1, which could not be checked here. TRBV21-1 is a pseudogene locus. CDR3 size: 15 residues. The CDR3: CASSKVDRSGNTIYF. The CDR3 bases are TGTGCCAGCAGCAAAGTGGACAGATCTGGAAACACCATATATTTT.

This chain links TRBV29-1 with TRBJ1-3; D remains ambiguous. CDR3 length: 14 residues. Germline lookup yields CDR1 SQVTM and CDR2 ANQGSEA. V lost 0 bases and J lost 2, with 8 bases in between. The CDR3 region is CSVEDHRAGNTIYF. In nucleotides, the CDR3 is TGCAGCGTTGAAGATCACCGGGCTGGAAACACCATATATTTT. Drawing the rest from reference TRBV29-1 and TRBJ1-3, the complete variable domain is SAVISQKPSRDICQRGTSLTIQCQVDSQVTMMFWYRQQPGQSLTLIATANQGSEATYESGFVIDKFPISRPNLTFSTLTVSNMSPEDSSIYLCSVEDHRAGNTIYFGEGSWLTVV.

The chain carries TRBV27 and TRBJ1-5; 11 nucleotides match TRBD1. This CDR3 comprises 14 residues. V was pared by 6 bases and J by 6 bases, with 4 bases of the junction left unmatched. Germline values: CDR1 MNHEY, CDR2 SMNVEV (reference sequence). CDR3 protein: CASRRGTGGQPQHF. CDR3 nucleotides: TGTGCCAGCAGACGAGGGACAGGGGGTCAGCCCCAGCATTTT.

The chain employs TRBV18 and TRBJ2-3; D might be TRBD2 (6 bases). Germline CDR1 reads KGHSH; CDR2 reads LQKENI. The germline V and J ends were trimmed by 0 bases and 3 bases, with 13 bases remaining between them. The CDR3 covers 16 residues. The CDR3 is CASSPPGGGLTDTQYF. The CDR3, as DNA: TGTGCCAGCTCACCACCCGGGGGAGGCCTGACAGATACGCAGTATTTT.

This chain uses TRBV5-1 with TRBJ1-1; 12 bases fit TRBD1. The germline V gene encodes CDR1 SGHRS and CDR2 YFSETQ. V lost 4 bases, J lost 8 bases, and 6 bases stayed unmatched. The length of the CDR3 is 14 residues. The CDR3, as DNA: TGCGCCAGCAGCGGGGGACAGGGGGCCGCCGAAGCTTTCTTT. Translating gives CASSGGQGAAEAFF. The full variable domain, with the rest looked up from reference TRBV5-1 and TRBJ1-1, is KAGVTQTPRYLIKTRGQQVTLSCSPISGHRSVSWYQQTPGQGLQFLFEYFSETQRNKGNFPGRFSGRQFSNSRSEMNVSTLELGDSALYLCASSGGQGAAEAFFGQGTRLTVV.

The gene calls are TRBV27 and TRBJ1-4; 7 bases fit TRBD1. Germline V gene sequence: CDR1 MNHEY, CDR2 SMNVEV (reference sequence). V lost 5 bases and J lost 5; bases outside the gene matches: 8. The CDR3 is 15 residues long. CDR3 residues: CASSPGDRNNEKLFF. The CDR3 nucleotides read TGTGCCAGCAGTCCCGGGGACAGAAACAATGAAAAACTGTTTTTT.

The gene calls are TRBV5-4 and TRBJ1-1; the D gene is possibly TRBD1 (6 bases). This CDR3 has 14 residues. Looked up from germline, CDR1 is SGHNT and CDR2 is YYREEE (reference sequence). The V end lost 2 bases, the J end lost 2 bases, and 10 bases lay between the germline ends. The CDR3 region is CASSFEGENTEAFF. In nucleotides, the CDR3 is TGTGCCAGCAGCTTCGAGGGGGAAAACACTGAAGCTTTCTTT.

This clone was found a few times. The V call is TRBV3-1 (or the pseudogene TRBV3-2), the J call TRBJ2-5; 10 nucleotides match TRBD1. Germline V gene data show CDR1 as LGHDT and CDR2 as YNNKEL (reference sequence). CDR3 length: 15 amino acids. V shed 4 bases and J 5 bases; nucleotides not matched to a gene: 7. CDR3 DNA sequence: TGTGCCAGCAGCCGCCACCGGGACAGGGGTGAGACCCAGTACTTC. Protein: CASSRHRDRGETQYF.

Written as DNA, the CDR3 is TGTGCCAGCAGTGGAGGGTTTGGAAACACCATATATTTT. Its protein product is CASSGGFGNTIYF. The genes are TRBV27 and TRBJ1-3; D uncertain. The CDR3 is 13 amino acids. Germline assignment: CDR1 MNHEY and CDR2 SMNVEV (reference sequence). Trimming pared 5 bases from V and 3 bases from J, leaving 8 bases between.

The chain employs TRBV20-1 and TRBJ2-1; a possible D gene is TRBD2 (6 bases). Trimming shortened V by 5 bases and J by 6 bases, and 17 bases separated the two germline ends. The germline V gene has CDR1 DFQATT and CDR2 SNEGSKA (reference sequence). The CDR3 contains 14 residues. The CDR3 protein is CSARAGYGSNEQFF. In nucleotides, the CDR3 is TGCAGTGCTCGTGCGGGATACGGGTCCAATGAGCAGTTCTTC.

J is TRBJ1-6 and V is TRBV6-5; D is possibly TRBD1 (5 bases). Trimming removed 6 bases at V and 4 bases at J, with 13 bases between. The germline gives CDR1 MNHEY, CDR2 SVGAGI. CDR3 length: 15 residues. In DNA form, the CDR3 reads TGTGCCAGCAGGACACCGGGGGGATATAATTCACCCCTCCACTTT. Its translation is CASRTPGGYNSPLHF.

The chain couples TRBV10-3 to TRBJ1-1, with D unclear. Trimming cost V 2 bases and J 8 bases, with 9 bases left between them. This CDR3 has 12 residues. Germline CDR1 is ENHRY and CDR2 is SYGVKD. The CDR3 nucleotides are TGTGCCATCAGTGAGCTGGGCTTGGAAGCTTTCTTT. This sequence encodes CAISELGLEAFF.

The sample holds one count of this clone. The chain has TRBV7-2 and TRBJ2-5; 10 positions match TRBD2. The length of the CDR3 is 15 residues. CDR1 is SGHTA and CDR2 is FQGNSA in the germline V gene. V was pared by 5 bases and J by 5 bases, with 8 bases of the junction left unmatched. The CDR3 spells CASSTHSGGQETQYF. As DNA, the CDR3 is TGTGCCAGCAGCACACATAGCGGGGGGCAGGAGACCCAGTACTTC.

The V gene is TRBV5-5, the J gene TRBJ2-1; 11 bases are a match to TRBD2. Per germline, CDR1 SGHKS and CDR2 YYEKEE (reference sequence). The CDR3 is 14 residues long. V gave up 4 bases and J gave up 6 bases; unmatched junction bases: 3. For the CDR3, the DNA is TGTGCCAGCAGCGGTACTAGCGGGGGCAATGAGCAGTTCTTC. As protein: CASSGTSGGNEQFF. The entire variable domain, with the rest obtained from reference TRBV5-5 and TRBJ2-1, is as follows: DAGVTQSPTHLIKTRGQQVTLRCSPISGHKSVSWYQQVLGQGPQFIFQYYEKEERGRGNFPDRFSARQFPNYSSELNVNALLLGDSALYLCASSGTSGGNEQFFGPGTRLTVL.

This clone was observed a handful of times. The chain uses TRBV3-1 (or the pseudogene TRBV3-2) and TRBJ2-1; TRBD2 might be the D (5 bases). The CDR3 extends over 13 amino acids. The germline V gene encodes CDR1 LGHDT and CDR2 YNNKEL (reference sequence). V was clipped by 1 base and J by 10 bases, with 11 bases between them. The CDR3 reads CASSQVTPGEQFF. The CDR3 DNA reads TGTGCCAGCAGCCAAGTCACCCCGGGGGAGCAGTTCTTC.

A remark on this clone: This same CDR3 is encoded by further DNA sequences in the sample. The chain employs TRBV5-1 and TRBJ2-2; 7 bases match TRBD2. Germline CDR1 and CDR2: SGHRS and YFSETQ. The CDR3 has 14 residues. Unmatched junction bases numbered 6, after V lost 0 bases and J lost 10 bases. The DNA for the CDR3 is TGCGCCAGCAGCTTGGGCGGGGGTAAGGTGGAGCTGTTTTTT. This sequence encodes CASSLGGGKVELFF.

The rearrangement joins TRBV6-1 to TRBJ1-4; D may be TRBD1 (5 bases). Germline V gene lookup returns CDR1 MNHNS and CDR2 SASEGT. This CDR3 contains 15 residues. The V end lost 2 bases, the J end lost 3 bases, and 10 bases lay between the germline ends. The CDR3 DNA reads TGTGCCAGCAGTGAACAGGGTAGGGCTAATGAAAAACTGTTTTTT. Amino acids: CASSEQGRANEKLFF.

In its sample, this clone was seen once. The rearrangement uses TRBV5-4 and TRBJ2-5, with D possibly TRBD2 on 5 matching bases. Deletions cut 2 bases from V and 1 base from J, with 9 bases between. The CDR3 extends over 14 amino acids. In germline, CDR1 is SGHNT, CDR2 YYREEE (reference sequence). CDR3 bases: TGTGCCAGCAGCTTCGCGGGTCCCCAAGAGACCCAGTACTTC. As protein: CASSFAGPQETQYF.

The chain links TRBV7-9 to TRBJ2-7; 10 bases are shared with TRBD1. Trimming at V came to 1 base and at J to 2 bases, leaving 11 bases not matched to a gene. Germline assignment: CDR1 SEHNR and CDR2 FQNEAQ (reference sequence). The CDR3 loop spans 18 amino acids. This CDR3 is CASSLGLRQGASAYEQYF. The CDR3 DNA is TGTGCCAGCAGCTTAGGATTGAGACAGGGGGCTAGTGCCTACGAGCAGTACTTC.